A selection of T cell receptor beta chains follows, all from one sample in a study of early T cells in non-severe SARS-CoV-2 infection. MiXCR, run by TCRdb on the 5' RACE reads, gives a single entry per CDR3 protein. The table has around 45,000 distinct CDR3 sequences, 4% seen once. What was sequenced was whole blood. The receptors shown here come from an adult who was a healthcare worker with PCR-confirmed SARS-CoV-2 infection or an uninfected control (not recorded which). CDR3s include the opening cysteine and the closing phenylalanine or tryptophan. The order of the fields is D gene, V gene, CDR3 length, J gene, clone size, CDR3 protein, CDR3 DNA. D genes are given only for firm matches. Size values are once, few and many counts, or a class for expanded clones, and some rows have none.

d_gene: TRBD1
v_gene: TRBV6-5
len: 14
j_gene: TRBJ1-4
abundance: many
CDR3aa: CASRKDRGTEKLFF
CDR3nt: TGTGCCAGCAGAAAAGACAGGGGTACGGAAAAACTGTTTTTT

d_gene: TRBD1
v_gene: TRBV5-1
len: 13
j_gene: TRBJ1-2
abundance: -
CDR3aa: CASSLDRGDGYTF
CDR3nt: TGCGCCAGCAGCCTGGACAGGGGGGATGGCTACACCTTC

d_gene: -
v_gene: TRBV12-3/TRBV12-4
len: 11
j_gene: TRBJ2-3
abundance: many
CDR3aa: CASQFADTQYF
CDR3nt: TGTGCCAGTCAGTTTGCAGATACGCAGTATTTT

d_gene: -
v_gene: TRBV14
len: 15
j_gene: TRBJ1-6
abundance: many
CDR3aa: CASSLGGPSLSPLHF
CDR3nt: TGTGCCAGCAGCCTCGGAGGCCCTTCCCTTTCACCCCTCCACTTT

d_gene: TRBD1
v_gene: TRBV29-1
len: 13
j_gene: TRBJ2-1
abundance: many
CDR3aa: CSVKGQGVNEQFF
CDR3nt: TGCAGCGTTAAGGGACAGGGCGTAAATGAGCAGTTCTTC

d_gene: TRBD2
v_gene: TRBV29-1
len: 18
j_gene: TRBJ2-5
abundance: many
CDR3aa: CSVEVRASGGWYQETQYF
CDR3nt: TGCAGCGTTGAAGTACGGGCTAGCGGGGGCTGGTACCAAGAGACCCAGTACTTC

d_gene: -
v_gene: TRBV7-2
len: 13
j_gene: TRBJ1-1
abundance: many
CDR3aa: CASSRFLILEAFF
CDR3nt: TGTGCCAGCAGCCGCTTCTTAATCTTGGAAGCTTTCTTT

d_gene: -
v_gene: TRBV7-8
len: 15
j_gene: TRBJ2-7
abundance: many
CDR3aa: CASSLELGSSYEQYF
CDR3nt: TGTGCCAGCAGCTTAGAGTTGGGGAGCTCCTACGAGCAGTACTTC

d_gene: -
v_gene: TRBV28
len: 17
j_gene: TRBJ2-7
abundance: many
CDR3aa: CASSFPADIRVSYEQYF
CDR3nt: TGTGCCAGCAGTTTCCCCGCCGATATCAGGGTCTCCTACGAGCAGTACTTC

d_gene: -
v_gene: TRBV6-6
len: 14
j_gene: TRBJ2-3
abundance: many
CDR3aa: CASSELADTDTQYF
CDR3nt: TGTGCCAGCAGTGAATTAGCGGACACAGATACGCAGTATTTT

d_gene: TRBD2
v_gene: TRBV20-1
len: 14
j_gene: TRBJ2-5
abundance: many
CDR3aa: CSARRREGQETQYF
CDR3nt: TGCAGTGCTAGAAGGCGGGAGGGCCAGGAGACCCAGTACTTC

d_gene: -
v_gene: TRBV20-1
len: 17
j_gene: TRBJ1-3
abundance: many
CDR3aa: CSATNVGVPLSENTIYF
CDR3nt: TGCAGTGCTACGAACGTAGGCGTCCCACTCTCTGAAAACACCATATATTTT

d_gene: -
v_gene: TRBV7-9
len: 14
j_gene: TRBJ2-3
abundance: many
CDR3aa: CASSLAASTDTQYF
CDR3nt: TGTGCCAGCAGCTTGGCAGCAAGCACAGATACGCAGTATTTT